What follows are 28 T cell receptor beta chains derived from one specimen sequenced in a study of PD-1 blockade in mismatch repair-deficient tumors. TCRdb keeps only in-frame clones here, not all; method: immunoSEQ multiplex PCR. Of roughly 32,000 clones in the sample, roughly 80% were seen once. The sample consisted of PBMCs, taken less than 7 weeks after starting pembrolizumab. The receptor set was obtained from an adult with mismatch repair-deficient cancer.

This chain links TRBV5-4 with TRBJ2-2; 8 bases agree with TRBD2. Germline V lookup: CDR1 SGHNT, CDR2 YYREEE (reference sequence). The J segment lost 3 bases and the V segment lost 2 bases, leaving 3 bases of the junction unmatched. The CDR3 extends over 15 amino acids. The CDR3 DNA reads as TGTGCCAGCAGCTTCGAGCGGGAGTACACCGGGGAGCTGTTTTTT. Its translation: CASSFEREYTGELFF. Variable domain in full (rest from reference TRBV5-4 and TRBJ2-2): ETGVTQSPTHLIKTRGQQVTLRCSSQSGHNTVSWYQQALGQGPQFIFQYYREEENGRGNFPPRFSGLQFPNYSSELNVNALELDDSALYLCASSFEREYTGELFFGEGSRLTVL.

This chain joins TRBV5-1 and TRBJ2-7, with unresolved D. Germline CDR1 reads SGHRS; CDR2 reads YFSETQ. The CDR3 consists of 13 residues. V lost 1 base, J lost 1 base, and 6 bases lay in between. The CDR3 DNA follows: TGCGCCAGCAGCTTGAAGAGTTCCTACGAGCAGTACTTC. Protein: CASSLKSSYEQYF.

The chain employs TRBV6-6 and TRBJ1-6; D possibly corresponds to TRBD1 (6 bases). CDR1 MNHNY and CDR2 SVGAGI come from the germline V gene (reference sequence). This CDR3 is built from 15 residues. Deletions cut 0 bases from V and 7 bases from J, with 10 bases between. The CDR3 coding sequence is TGTGCCAGCAGTTACTCACCAGGGACAAATTCACCCCTCCACTTT. This sequence encodes CASSYSPGTNSPLHF.

Only a few counts were recorded for this clone. This chain uses TRBV20-1 with TRBJ2-7; D may be TRBD2 (5 bases). The germline CDR1 and CDR2 sequences are DFQATT and SNEGSKA (reference sequence). V lost 4 bases, J lost 4 bases, and 8 bases lay in between. There are 11 residues in the CDR3. The CDR3, as DNA: TGCAGTGCTAAAGGACTGTACGAGCAGTACTTC. Its translation: CSAKGLYEQYF.

The CDR3 protein is CASSLLAPKDIQYF. In nucleotides, the CDR3 is TGTGCCAGCTCACTACTAGCGCCCAAGGACATTCAGTACTTC. The gene calls are TRBV18 and TRBJ2-4; 7 nucleotides line up with TRBD2. V gave up 4 bases and J gave up 8 bases; unmatched junction bases: 8. The CDR3 totals 14 residues. Looked up from germline, CDR1 is KGHSH and CDR2 is LQKENI.

This chain uses TRBV5-1 with TRBJ2-1, with TRBD2 identical over 14 bases. Germline lookup yields CDR1 SGHRS and CDR2 YFSETQ. The length of the CDR3 is 18 residues. V gave up 3 bases and J gave up 7 bases; unmatched junction bases: 12. CDR3 nucleotides: TGCGCCAGCAGCTGGGGGTTGACTAGCGGGAGGGCTGAGAATGAGCAGTTCTTC. Translating it yields CASSWGLTSGRAENEQFF.

This clone is a singleton in its sample. The V call is TRBV6-5, the J call TRBJ1-1; maybe TRBD1 (5 bases). Germline CDR1 is MNHEY and CDR2 is SVGAGI. The V gene lost 5 bases and the J gene lost 6 bases, with 7 bases spanning the gap. CDR3 size: 11 residues. Here the CDR3 DNA reads TGTGCCAGCAGTCAGGGTGCTGAAGCTTTCTTT. This gives the protein CASSQGAEAFF.

The CDR3 DNA reads TGTGCCAGCAGCTTGGTGCGTTCGGGCGAGCAGTACTTC. Amino acid sequence: CASSLVRSGEQYF. This chain links TRBV5-6 with TRBJ2-7; D is unresolved. Germline loops: CDR1 SGHDT, CDR2 YYEEEE. V was clipped by 0 bases and J by 6 bases, with 10 bases between them. The CDR3 extends over 13 amino acids.

J is TRBJ2-2 and V is TRBV9; 9 bases align to TRBD2. Looked up from germline, CDR1 is SGDLS and CDR2 is YYNGEE. Germline trimming cut 4 bases from V and 5 bases from J; bases unmatched to any gene: 9. The CDR3 consists of 16 residues. CDR3 nucleotide sequence: TGTGCCAGCAGCCCTATAGCGGGAGCCCGGACCGGGGAGCTGTTTTTT. The encoded protein is CASSPIAGARTGELFF.

This clone was counted between two and nine times. The chain recombines TRBV5-1 with TRBJ2-7; perhaps TRBD1 as D (7 bases). CDR3 size: 14 residues. Trimming removed 5 bases from V and 3 bases from J, with 15 bases in between. Germline CDR1 is SGHRS and CDR2 is YFSETQ. CDR3 nucleotides: TGCGCCAGCAGTACCCAGGGGGGACACTACGAGCAGTACTTC. Translating it yields CASSTQGGHYEQYF.

The chain links TRBV5-1 to TRBJ2-1; D unclear. The V and J ends lost 4 bases and 4 bases respectively, with 15 bases between them. Germline assignment: CDR1 SGHRS and CDR2 YFSETQ. The CDR3 has 15 amino acids. The CDR3 nucleotides read TGCGCCAGCAGCCCCCTAGATCCGAATTACAATGAGCAGTTCTTC. Its protein product is CASSPLDPNYNEQFF.

This clone showed up just once. The chain couples TRBV6-4 to TRBJ1-2; D perhaps matches TRBD1 (5 bases). The CDR3 has 13 amino acids. Trimming took off 1 base at V and 8 bases at J, with 11 bases between the two ends. Germline values: CDR1 MRHNA, CDR2 SNTAGT. The CDR3 region has the DNA TGTGCCAGCAGTGACTGGGCAGGGAAAGGCTACACCTTC. It codes for CASSDWAGKGYTF.

The V and J genes are TRBV5-1 and TRBJ2-7, with a possible D match to TRBD1 (5 bases). In germline, CDR1 is SGHRS, CDR2 YFSETQ. The CDR3 runs 15 residues. V lost 1 base and J lost 2, with 13 bases in between. In nucleotides, the CDR3 is TGCGCCAGCAGCTTGAGCCAGGGAAGAACCTACGAGCAGTACTTC. Translated, it gives CASSLSQGRTYEQYF.

The gene calls are TRBV4-1 and TRBJ2-7; 9 nucleotides align to TRBD2. From germline, CDR1 is MGHRA and CDR2 YSYEKL. V lost 1 base to trimming and J lost 3 bases; unmatched junction nucleotides: 7. The CDR3 sequence is 16 residues long. This CDR3 reads CASSQAISAGGYEQYF. CDR3 sequence (DNA): TGCGCCAGCAGCCAAGCCATTTCAGCGGGGGGCTACGAGCAGTACTTC.

This clone turned up a few times. The rearrangement joins TRBV7-3 to TRBJ2-1; TRBD2 aligns across 8 bases. Germline CDR1 reads SGHTA; CDR2 reads FQGTGA. The CDR3 covers 15 residues. V shed 5 bases, J shed 5 bases, and the junction held 8 bases outside the gene matches. In DNA form, the CDR3 reads TGTGCCAGCAGCCCCACACGGACTAGCAACAATGAGCAGTTCTTC. Translating gives CASSPTRTSNNEQFF. The whole variable domain, filled in from reference TRBV7-3 and TRBJ2-1, reads GAGVSQTPSNKVTEKGKYVELRCDPISGHTALYWYRQSLGQGPEFLIYFQGTGAADDSGLPNDRFFAVRPEGSVSTLKIQRTERGDSAVYLCASSPTRTSNNEQFFGPGTRLTVL.

The genes are TRBV9 and TRBJ2-1, with D possibly being TRBD1 (6 bases). Trimming shortened V by 4 bases and J by 4 bases, and 15 bases separated the two germline ends. From germline, CDR1 is SGDLS and CDR2 YYNGEE. This CDR3 has 15 residues. CDR3 sequence reads: CASSPNRAAYNEQFF. The CDR3 nucleotides read TGTGCCAGCAGCCCCAACAGGGCCGCGTACAATGAGCAGTTCTTC.

V is TRBV5-4 and J is TRBJ2-1; 15 bases fit TRBD2. The V and J ends lost 4 bases and 12 bases, in that order; junction bases with no gene match: 11. There are 16 residues in the CDR3. Germline lookup yields CDR1 SGHNT and CDR2 YYREEE (reference sequence). CDR3 DNA sequence: TGTGCCAGCAGCATGCCGGGACTAGCGGGAGGCGGGGGGCAGTTCTTC. Translation gives CASSMPGLAGGGGQFF.

The gene calls are TRBV27 and TRBJ2-2; D may be TRBD2 (6 bases). Trimming cost V 6 bases and J 0 bases, with 14 bases left between them. The length of the CDR3 is 16 residues. CDR1 is MNHEY, CDR2 SMNVEV, per germline (reference sequence). Here the CDR3 DNA reads TGTGCCAGCAGATGGGGCGGGATCGCGAACACCGGGGAGCTGTTTTTT. Translation: CASRWGGIANTGELFF.

This sequence joins TRBV7-2 and TRBJ1-2; 11 bases match TRBD1. Germline trimming cut 5 bases from V and 5 bases from J; bases unmatched to any gene: 7. The CDR3 sequence is 15 residues long. Germline V gives CDR1 SGHTA, CDR2 FQGNSA. As DNA, the CDR3 is TGTGCCAGCAGCGGAGGGGGACAGGGGGGATATGGCTACACCTTC. It encodes CASSGGGQGGYGYTF.

The genes are TRBV28 and TRBJ2-2; 9 nucleotides line up with TRBD1. The J segment lost 7 bases and the V segment lost 5 bases, leaving 11 bases of the junction unmatched. This CDR3 region has 16 residues. CDR1 is MDHEN, CDR2 SYDVKM, per germline. The CDR3, as DNA: TGTGCCAGCAGTCTAACCGGGACAGGGATCATCGGGGAGCTGTTTTTT. It specifies CASSLTGTGIIGELFF. Full variable domain (remainder filled in from reference TRBV28 and TRBJ2-2): DVKVTQSSRYLVKRTGEKVFLECVQDMDHENMFWYRQDPGLGLRLIYFSYDVKMKEKGDIPEGYSVSREKKERFSLILESASTNQTSMYLCASSLTGTGIIGELFFGEGSRLTVL.

There are a few counts of this clone. The chain is built from TRBV29-1 and TRBJ2-5; 8 bases match TRBD1. Trimming took 7 bases from V and 5 from J; bases not matched to a gene: 9. Germline CDR1 SQVTM, CDR2 ANQGSEA. The CDR3 runs to 13 residues. The CDR3 loop is CSGTGGTGETQYF. Written as DNA, the CDR3 is TGCAGCGGTACAGGGGGAACGGGGGAGACCCAGTACTTC.

The V gene is TRBV14, the J gene TRBJ1-1, with TRBD1 identical over 7 bases. Germline V lookup: CDR1 SGHDN, CDR2 FVKESK. The CDR3 loop spans 13 amino acids. V shed 4 bases, J shed 3 bases, and the junction held 2 bases outside the gene matches. The CDR3: CASSRQGYTEAFF. CDR3 coding DNA: TGTGCCAGCAGCCGACAGGGTTACACTGAAGCTTTCTTT.

This chain joins TRBV30 and TRBJ1-5, with D perhaps TRBD1 (5 bases). CDR3 length equals 16 residues. Germline V gene lookup returns CDR1 GTSNPN and CDR2 SVGIG (reference sequence). The germline V and J ends were trimmed by 1 base and 5 bases, with 18 bases remaining between them. This CDR3 reads CAWSALRAGRDQPQHF. In DNA form, the CDR3 reads TGTGCCTGGAGTGCCCTCAGGGCAGGGAGGGATCAGCCCCAGCATTTT.

This chain connects TRBV7-3 to TRBJ1-1; 9 nucleotides agree with TRBD1. The CDR3 runs to 14 residues. The V gene end was trimmed by 6 bases and the J gene end by 4 bases; junction bases not matched to a gene: 6. Germline-derived CDR1 and CDR2 are SGHTA and FQGTGA. As DNA, the CDR3 is TGTGCCAGCAGAAGGACAGGGGCGGGCACTGAAGCTTTCTTT. Protein: CASRRTGAGTEAFF.

The J gene is TRBJ2-5, the V gene TRBV5-4, with D unclear. The V gene's germline CDR1 is SGHNT and CDR2 YYREEE (reference sequence). V lost 1 base, J lost 5 bases, and 3 bases lay in between. The CDR3 covers 11 residues. This CDR3 is CASSLRETQYF. The CDR3 DNA reads as TGTGCCAGCAGCTTGCGGGAGACCCAGTACTTC.

The rearrangement uses TRBV9 and TRBJ2-5, with 7 bases aligning to TRBD1. Germline V gene data show CDR1 as SGDLS and CDR2 as YYNGEE. This CDR3 is 16 amino acids long. Germline trimming cut 4 bases from V and 3 bases from J; bases unmatched to any gene: 12. The CDR3 DNA follows: TGTGCCAGCAGCTGGAATCACCGGGACAGTGAAGAGACCCAGTACTTC. This gives the protein CASSWNHRDSEETQYF.

This rearrangement joins TRBV28 to TRBJ1-2, with TRBD1 matching over 7 bases. There are 16 residues in the CDR3. Germline-derived CDR1 and CDR2 are MDHEN and SYDVKM. The ends lost 5 bases at V and 4 bases at J; junction bases unmatched: 13. The CDR3 region has the DNA TGTGCCAGCAGTCCGACAGGGAACCTCGGCAGCTATGGCTACACCTTC. Translated: CASSPTGNLGSYGYTF.

This clone was recorded only once. This chain links TRBV11-2 with TRBJ2-3, with 9 bases that match TRBD1. CDR1 SGHAT and CDR2 FQNNGV come from the germline V gene. The CDR3 consists of 17 residues. After removal of 5 bases from V and 4 bases from J, the junction contained 13 bases not matched to a gene. The CDR3 region is CASSRSWTGEASDTQYF. The CDR3 DNA reads as TGTGCCAGCAGCCGCTCCTGGACAGGGGAGGCCTCAGATACGCAGTATTTT.